This T cell receptor beta chain appears in the sequencing data of a study of Graves' ophthalmopathy and Graves' hyperthyroidism. Study information: Peripheral blood (taken before any treatment) was collected at initial diagnosis. Study-wide results and caveats: Both an approximately 68% sensitivity and an approximately 76% specificity characterized the model's predictions of ophthalmopathy progression. Between ophthalmopathy and stable hyperthyroidism, a 13-signature model drew a separation with around 88% sensitivity and about 80% specificity.

With regard to this clonotype: What it binds is not known.

The TCR beta CDR3 regions underwent amplification from RNA transcripts. Amplification began with first-round RT-PCR using HTBI primers, then second-round multiplex PCR was performed. TCRdb called the multiplex PCR reads again in MiXCR, with one record for every CDR3 protein. Seen here are roughly 380,000 distinct CDR3 sequences, 15% to 19% observed once, and the top ten hold about 7%. CDR1 and CDR2 (germline): MNHEY, SVGEGT. V lost 2 bases, J lost 2 bases, and 13 bases lay in between. CDR3 length: 15 amino acids. The sequence came from a woman younger than 30 with stable Graves' hyperthyroidism. J is TRBJ2-7 and V is TRBV6-2 or TRBV6-3, with D possibly being TRBD1 or TRBD2 (5 bases each). Sequencing was carried out using peripheral blood. The CDR3 region has the DNA TGTGCCAGCAGTTACGGCGGTGGGGGAACCTACGAGCAGTACTTC. Amino acid sequence: CASSYGGGGTYEQYF.